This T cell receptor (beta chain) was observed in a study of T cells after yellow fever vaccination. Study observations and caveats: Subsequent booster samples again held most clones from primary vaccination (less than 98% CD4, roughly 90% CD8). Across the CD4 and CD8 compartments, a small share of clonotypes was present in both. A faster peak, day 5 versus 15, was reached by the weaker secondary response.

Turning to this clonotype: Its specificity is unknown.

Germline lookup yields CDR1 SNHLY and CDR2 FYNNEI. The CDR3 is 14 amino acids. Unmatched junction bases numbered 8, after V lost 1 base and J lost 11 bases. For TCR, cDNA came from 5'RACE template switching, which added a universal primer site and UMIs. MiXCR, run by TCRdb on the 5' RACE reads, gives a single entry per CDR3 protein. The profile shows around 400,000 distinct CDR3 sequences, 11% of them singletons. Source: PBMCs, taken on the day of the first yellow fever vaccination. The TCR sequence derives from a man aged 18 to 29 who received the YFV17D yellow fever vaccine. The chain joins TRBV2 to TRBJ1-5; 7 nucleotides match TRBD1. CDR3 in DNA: TGTGCCAGCAGTGAAGGACAGGGACAGAGGGCCCAGCATTTT. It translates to CASSEGQGQRAQHF. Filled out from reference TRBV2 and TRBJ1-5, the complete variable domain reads EPEVTQTPSHQVTQMGQEVILRCVPISNHLYFYWYRQILGQKVEFLVSFYNNEISEKSEIFDDQFSVERPDGSNFTLKIRSTKLEDSAMYFCASSEGQGQRAQHFGDGTRLSIL.